This T cell receptor (beta chain) is from a study of cytomegalovirus exposure and HLA in healthy donors (dated by TCRdb to 2015 to 2018). Study-wide context: In an earlier analysis of approximately 500 of the donors, approximately 260 Gb of sequence data and 117 million unique TCR beta sequences from about 179 million T cells were reported. Besides the first cohort of 666 subjects, a separate validation cohort made up of 90 to 150 different subjects was used. A later analysis re-examined previously published TCR beta repertoires from just over 650 donors and added high-resolution HLA genotyping to investigate patterns of TCR occurrence. The T cell repertoires of roughly 660 subjects were profiled by immunosequencing and related to cytomegalovirus serostatus. The study aimed to test whether signatures of past pathogen exposure could be identified by cataloging public T cell receptors. Both class I and class II loci were covered by HLA typing, at four-digit resolution. An earlier analysis of roughly 580 of the donors used high-throughput TCR beta sequencing to judge whether each TCR beta V gene segment behaved as functional or pseudogenic. Several DR-DQ haplotypes were treated as single units for association and clustering because of strong linkage in the cohort. The number of typed donors differed by locus: about 620-640 for A, B, C, DRB1 and DQB1; some 540 for DQA1; 606 for DPA1; and about 470 for DPB1. High-throughput TCR immunosequencing, statistical association of individual TCRs with disease status, and machine learning were combined to predict cytomegalovirus infection status. Among around 400 genotyped donors of the cohort, an average of around 250,000 unique TCR beta nucleotide sequences was sequenced per donor, of which 15% to 20% were non-productive. In the later analysis, no new phenotypic data were used to find candidate immune exposures; instead, reliance was placed on TCR beta sequences and their occurrence across donors. Of the roughly 400 genotyped donors, 81% were placed in the genetic ancestry cluster associated with self-reported Caucasian donors. In a later genetic analysis, genome-wide SNP genotypes for about 65% of the 666 donors were used, and that subset was treated as a discovery cohort. Donor age, sex, ethnicity and CMV serostatus were compiled alongside the repertoire data. Every repertoire in the discovery cohort had been generated on one and the same sequencing platform. An early release that covered more than 550 HLA-typed donors contained about 290 gigabases of sequencing data and tens of millions of unique TCR sequences. The study at large found these results: Because counts were too low, approximately 15 rarely observed V segments, including chromosome 9 orphons, were excluded from the earlier analysis of around 640 of the donors. The study listed 150 to 200 TCR beta chains as associated with cytomegalovirus. Correlated functional status among segregating V segments might be attributable to linkage disequilibrium, but an unknown experimental factor could not be ruled out. CMV serostatus was the only immune exposure information available for the cohort. In a later genetic analysis, fewer N-insertions in productive TCRs were reported among donors in an Asian-associated ancestry cluster than the roughly 700-donor mean. A later analysis found that TCR association rates varied across HLA loci, with DRB1 alleles showing the most associated TCRs and HLA-C alleles the fewest. In a later analysis, HLA-associated TCR beta chains were found to be more clonally expanded and to have lower generation probabilities than equally common non-associated chains. A few of the identified cytomegalovirus-associated TCR beta chains were confirmed in vitro to be specific for cytomegalovirus antigens. A later genetic analysis associated a missense DCLRE1C variant with V-gene and J-gene trimming of TCR beta chains, and an independent cohort replicated the association. The cohort was sequenced for TCR beta chains only, and without alpha or paired-chain data the features that could be detected were limited. Because HLA typing was missing for some donors at each locus, association tests included only the typed subset. While some public TCRs were present in many individuals, most TCR sequences turned up only very rarely across donors. A further reported finding was that TCR beta sequences accurately predicted the HLA-A and HLA-B alleles for most subjects in the first cohort. A later analysis reported that several top co-occurrence clusters appeared linked to parvovirus B19, influenza, CMV and Epstein-Barr virus. It was suggested by the authors that the approach could potentially be generalized to other disease states and immunological phenotypes. A cluster of highly shared sequence variants was judged likely to represent a technical artifact of the sequencing pipeline. The classifier was reported to diagnose cytomegalovirus status with high specificity and sensitivity in both the original cohort and the validation cohort. In a later analysis, more than 15,000 TCR beta sequences were associated with specific HLA alleles at a false discovery rate of 0.05. In a later analysis, most CMV-associated TCR beta chains were found to appear HLA-restricted, with HLA associations seemingly driven largely by CMV exposure. In an earlier analysis of around 600 of the donors, most TCR beta V segments appeared in productive rearrangements about 87% or about 30% of the time, broadly matching IMGT annotations. Strong co-occurrence of HLA alleles, especially DR and DQ, made assigning TCR associations to individual alleles difficult. The 87-base-pair reads could not distinguish some IMGT-functional V segments, including TRBV6-2 and TRBV6-3, so those segments were excluded. The presence/absence analyses assumed that sequencing depth was roughly uniform across donors, and that assumption may not be true.

In regard to this clone: This receptor's antigen is unknown. Base qualities are missing; no much larger clone stands one base away.

The protocol used for the library was the immunoSEQ multiplex PCR assay. For the multiplex PCR, a mixture combining 60 forward primers for TCR Vbeta segments and 13 reverse primers for TCR Jbeta segments was used. A multiplex PCR assay on genomic DNA amplified the CDR3 region of rearranged TCR beta genes. The Illumina HiSeq System was used to sequence the amplified TCR beta libraries as 87-base-pair reads. The source study handled its data this way. A later analysis counted about 82 million unique TCR beta chains across the 640 or so repertoires, and around 12 million of these chains were shared by at least two donors. Raw reads were error-corrected and collapsed into unique sequences by a nearest-neighbor algorithm in which closely related sequences were merged to remove PCR and sequencing errors. Alignment of CDR3 sequences to IMGT reference sequences was used to assign V, D and J gene segments. For a sequence to be retained, at least a six-nucleotide match to both a V gene segment and a J gene segment was required. A rearrangement was called productive if the CDR3 had no stop codons and remained in frame with V and J, and every other rearrangement was called non-productive. CDR3 was defined by IMGT convention, running from the second conserved V-encoded cysteine to the conserved J-encoded phenylalanine. In an earlier analysis of 500 to 650 of the donors, sequences lacking an unambiguous match to a single V gene segment were excluded. In an earlier analysis of approximately 590 of the donors, V segments were called functional above 56.7% productive rearrangements and were called segregating when the between-donor standard deviation exceeded 5%. A statistical classification framework was built to diagnose cytomegalovirus status from the catalog of TCR beta chain sequences. In a later analysis, V and J genes were assigned by comparing TCR nucleotide sequences against IMGT/GENE-DB human TR gene sequences. A later analysis assigned CDR3 sequences and most-parsimonious VDJ recombination scenarios with the TCRdist pipeline. In a later analysis, every TCR beta chain was defined by the combination of its CDR3 amino acid sequence and its V-gene family, and reads without a unique V-gene family were dropped. In a later analysis, some 600 highly shared, low-generation-probability nucleotide sequences were removed to address suspected cross-contamination and a sequencing artifact. In a later analysis, a clonal expansion index was calculated for each public chain from normalized within-repertoire ranks of inferred template counts. In a later analysis, generation probabilities were computed with a VDJ recombination model fitted to out-of-frame rearrangements, and the resulting probabilities were checked against IGoR. In a later analysis, hypergeometric tests were used to score TCR-TCR, TCR-HLA and TCR-CMV co-occurrence, with a repertoire-size bias correction applied to TCR pairs. In a later analysis, false discovery rates were estimated by permuting HLA or CMV assignments 20 times. In a later analysis, co-occurring TCRs were grouped with DBSCAN, and TCRdist sequence similarity was added when clustering was performed within HLA-allele-positive subsets. Co-occurrence clustering excluded repertoires with fewer than 30,000 or more than 120,000 public chains, plus five with anomalous nucleotide sharing. This immuneACCESS table, as held by TCRdb, lists in-frame sequences with V and J called but not all clones. Of the missing ones, under half trace to an unresolved V gene in checked studies; the others have no known cause. Clonal size and the V and J genes are those of that table, whereas D and trimming came from the DNA. This sample holds some 100,000 clones; around 72% were observed only once. The ten largest account for over 12% of the sample.

V is pared back by 3 bases and J by 2 bases, with 17 bases lying between the germline termini. From the cysteine up to the phenylalanine, the CDR3 has a length of 16 residues. Just the 48-base CDR3 DNA is kept, in frame starting at base 1. The germline V gene encodes CDR1 MDHEN and CDR2 SYDVKM. The cohort comprised several hundred healthy bone marrow donors. Cohort members were all nominally healthy when sampled, although unrecorded immune exposures were likely present. The donor was CMV seropositive and belonged to the group of around 300 seropositive cohort members. Each donor provided a peripheral blood sample, and peripheral blood mononuclear cells were used for TCR beta sequencing. The Qiagen DNeasy Blood Extraction Kit was used to extract genomic DNA from the blood cell samples.

The chain is assembled from TRBV28 and TRBJ2-7, and the D gene may be TRBD1, 6 bases matching. This receptor was taken from a male donor in good health and CMV-seropositive. Sequenced material: PBMCs. Here is the DNA: TGTGCCAGCAGTTTTAGTCGTATGACAGGCACCTACGAGCAGTACTTC. The resulting protein is CASSFSRMTGTYEQYF.